The 9 T cell receptor beta chains below come from one sample, sequenced in a study of T and B cells in COVID-19 patients. TRB rearrangements were amplified by multiplex PCR with BIOMED2 TRB-A/B primers. Each CDR3 protein gets one entry after TCRdb re-called the multiplex PCR reads with MiXCR. The sample gives some 13,000 distinct CDR3 sequences, about 25% of which show up once; roughly 4% is in the top ten. From blood, about 250-500 ng of genomic DNA served as TRB template. Input material: blood. The receptors originated from a human donor who had recovered from COVID-19.

This clonotype is deemed medium-sized. V and J are TRBV19 and TRBJ1-5, with D hard to call. The V gene's germline CDR1 is LNHDA and CDR2 SQIVND (reference sequence). The germline V and J ends were trimmed by 7 bases and 0 bases, with 7 bases remaining between them. CDR3 size: 13 residues. In nucleotides, the CDR3 is TGTGCCAGTAAGGGCAATAGCAATCAGCCCCAGCATTTT. Protein: CASKGNSNQPQHF.

This clonotype came up a few times. The rearrangement uses TRBV15 and TRBJ1-2, with 8 bases matching TRBD1. This CDR3 spans 16 amino acids. The trim removed 1 base at V and 4 bases at J, leaving 8 bases unmatched. The V gene's germline CDR1 is LNHNV and CDR2 YYDKDF (reference sequence). The CDR3 spells CATSRGLSQGAYGYTF. The CDR3 DNA sequence: TGTGCCACCAGCAGAGGTTTGTCTCAGGGGGCCTATGGCTACACCTTC. The entire variable domain, with the rest obtained from reference TRBV15 and TRBJ1-2, is as follows: DAMVIQNPRYQVTQFGKPVTLSCSQTLNHNVMYWYQQKSSQAPKLLFHYYDKDFNNEADTPDNFQSRRPNTSFCFLDIRSPGLGDTAMYLCATSRGLSQGAYGYTFGSGTRLTVV.

Notes on this clonotype: Given a much more abundant clone one base away, this may be a read error. The gene calls are TRBV6-5 and TRBJ1-5; perhaps TRBD1 as D (5 bases). Germline V lookup: CDR1 MNHEY, CDR2 SVGAGI. The CDR3 contains 13 residues. As DNA, the CDR3 is TGTGCCAGCAGTTTAGATCAGGGTCAGCGCCAGCATTTT. Translation: CASSLDQGQRQHF.

This clonotype was counted many times. CDR3 sequence reads: CASSPRDGGGETQYF. Written as DNA, the CDR3 is TGTGCCAGCTCACCCCGGGACGGAGGAGGGGAGACCCAGTACTTC. The rearrangement uses TRBV18 and TRBJ2-5; D may be TRBD2 (6 bases). The CDR3 length is 15 residues. Per germline, CDR1 KGHSH and CDR2 LQKENI. The germline V and J ends were trimmed by 3 bases and 5 bases, with 16 bases remaining between them.

This clonotype is judged medium-sized. The chain's CDR3 is CASSFTQRGSSYNEQFF. The CDR3 DNA follows: TGTGCCAGCAGTTTTACACAGCGGGGCAGCTCCTACAATGAGCAGTTCTTC. V and J are TRBV27 and TRBJ2-1; 7 bases align to TRBD2. The germline V gene has CDR1 MNHEY and CDR2 SMNVEV (reference sequence). Germline trimming cut 3 bases from V and 0 bases from J; bases unmatched to any gene: 8. This CDR3 is 17 amino acids long.

This clonotype was detected a few times. V usage is TRBV18 and J usage is TRBJ1-1; D not resolved. The CDR3 is made up of 15 amino acids. The germline gives CDR1 KGHSH, CDR2 LQKENI. Trimming removed 2 bases from V and 3 bases from J, with 13 bases in between. The CDR3 sequence: CASSPVGQSDTEAFF. In DNA form, the CDR3 reads TGTGCCAGCTCACCAGTTGGTCAGTCAGACACTGAAGCTTTCTTT.

The rearrangement links TRBV7-9 to TRBJ2-4, with D maybe TRBD1 (6 bases). V lost 2 bases and J lost 7, with 12 bases in between. This CDR3 has 14 amino acids. Germline CDR1 and CDR2: SEHNR and FQNEAQ (reference sequence). The CDR3, as DNA: TGTGCCAGCAGCTTACCGGGACAAGGGAACATTCAGTACTTC. This codes for CASSLPGQGNIQYF.

The chain joins TRBV20-1 to TRBJ2-7; 7 positions agree with TRBD1. The V and J ends lost 6 bases and 3 bases, in that order; junction bases with no gene match: 8. The length of the CDR3 is 13 residues. The germline CDR1 and CDR2 sequences are DFQATT and SNEGSKA (reference sequence). The CDR3 nucleotides are TGCAGTGCCATCCGACAGGGAATCTACGAGCAGTACTTC. It yields the protein CSAIRQGIYEQYF.

In its sample, this clonotype is medium-sized. The chain has TRBV27 and TRBJ2-1; 7 bases fit TRBD2. With V trimmed by 11 bases and J by 5 bases, 15 bases remained unmatched. Germline V gene sequence: CDR1 MNHEY, CDR2 SMNVEV (reference sequence). The CDR3 runs to 15 residues. The CDR3 DNA is TGTGCCGCCCAAAGCTGGGCTAGCGGACACAATGAGCAGTTCTTC. Amino acid sequence: CAAQSWASGHNEQFF.